These 13 T cell receptor beta chains came from one sample sequenced in a study of T cells after yellow fever vaccination. TCRdb reprocessed the 5' RACE reads via MiXCR and lists one record per CDR3 protein. The sample lists some 110,000 distinct CDR3 sequences; about 7.8% were seen once. The sample consisted of CD4+ T cells sorted from PBMCs, taken about 49 days after the first yellow fever vaccination. These receptors came from a man between 18 and 35 years old who received the YFV17D yellow fever vaccine.

In its sample, this clonotype was seen many times. The CDR3 is CASSPWDRGFQETQYF. The CDR3 region has the DNA TGTGCCAGCTCACCTTGGGACAGGGGATTTCAAGAGACCCAGTACTTC. V is TRBV18 and J is TRBJ2-5, with TRBD1 identical over 10 bases. Germline V gives CDR1 KGHSH, CDR2 LQKENI. With 3 bases clipped from V and 2 bases from J, the junction kept 6 bases outside the gene matches. The CDR3 is 16 amino acids.

The table lists this clonotype with many counts. The chain links TRBV5-1 to TRBJ1-4; D not resolved. V lost 4 bases and J lost 8, with 15 bases in between. The CDR3 length is 14 residues. Germline-derived CDR1 and CDR2 are SGHRS and YFSETQ. The CDR3 loop reads CASSPGRTGEKLFF. The DNA for the CDR3 is TGCGCCAGCAGCCCAGGACGGACGGGGGAAAAACTGTTTTTT.

This clonotype was detected many times. This chain links TRBV5-6 with TRBJ1-4; no firm D call. V lost 3 bases to trimming and J lost 4 bases, with 13 bases between them. The CDR3 is 15 residues long. Germline CDR1 and CDR2: SGHDT and YYEEEE. Here the CDR3 DNA reads TGTGCCAGCAGCTCTATGGTGGTTCTTAATGAAAAACTGTTTTTT. This sequence encodes CASSSMVVLNEKLFF. Based on the CDR3 plus reference TRBV5-6 and TRBJ1-4, the full variable domain is DAGVTQSPTHLIKTRGQQVTLRCSPKSGHDTVSWYQQALGQGPQFIFQYYEEEERQRGNFPDRFSGHQFPNYSSELNVNALLLGDSALYLCASSSMVVLNEKLFFGSGTQLSVL.

This clonotype was found many times. The V call is TRBV12-3 or TRBV12-4, the J call TRBJ2-5; maybe TRBD2 (5 bases). Trimming left V 1 base short and J 7 bases short, with 16 bases between. This CDR3 is built from 15 residues. The CDR3 protein is CASSLGGESYGTQYF. The CDR3 coding sequence is TGTGCCAGCAGTTTAGGGGGAGAATCGTATGGGACCCAGTACTTC.

This clonotype was seen a handful of times. The chain links TRBV4-2 to TRBJ2-5, with 9 bases lining up with TRBD2. Germline V CDR1 and CDR2: LGHNA, YNFKEQ. V was clipped by 1 base and J by 3 bases; unmatched bases: 3. CDR3 length equals 15 residues. Here the CDR3 reads CASSQVAGGKETQYF. CDR3 bases: TGTGCCAGCAGCCAAGTGGCGGGGGGGAAAGAGACCCAGTACTTC.

This clonotype was counted ten times or more. The chain employs TRBV10-3 and TRBJ2-3; 9 positions match TRBD1. V was pared by 5 bases and J by 7 bases, with 7 bases of the junction left unmatched. CDR3 size: 14 residues. Germline assignment: CDR1 ENHRY and CDR2 SYGVKD. CDR3 DNA sequence: TGTGCCATCAGTCCGGGGGACAGGGCATATACGCAGTATTTT. Its translation: CAISPGDRAYTQYF.

This clonotype was seen ten or more times. The rearrangement uses TRBV6-6 and TRBJ2-3, with D uncertain. The CDR3 is made up of 12 amino acids. CDR1 and CDR2 from the germline V gene are MNHNY and SVGAGI (reference sequence). The germline V and J ends were trimmed by 8 bases and 4 bases, with 10 bases remaining between them. The DNA of the CDR3 is TGTGCCAGCCTCCAGTGGGCAGATACGCAGTATTTT. It is translated as CASLQWADTQYF.

Many counts were recorded for this clonotype. The rearrangement joins TRBV7-2 to TRBJ1-3; D gene ambiguous. Trimming pared 4 bases from V and 0 bases from J, leaving 7 bases between. Germline V gives CDR1 SGHTA, CDR2 FQGNSA. This CDR3 contains 14 residues. The CDR3 region is CASSSLGSGNTIYF. Here the CDR3 DNA reads TGTGCCAGCAGCTCCCTAGGCTCTGGAAACACCATATATTTT.

This clonotype showed up many times. The chain is built from TRBV6-5 and TRBJ2-3; TRBD1 might be the D (6 bases). Looked up from germline, CDR1 is MNHEY and CDR2 is SVGAGI. Trimming took 5 bases from V and 4 from J, leaving 19 bases between them. The CDR3 consists of 16 residues. Written as DNA, the CDR3 is TGTGCCAGCAGTATTCAATACCGGGACATCCCAGATACGCAGTATTTT. This gives the protein CASSIQYRDIPDTQYF.

In its sample, this clonotype was seen many times. CDR3 nucleotides: TGTGCCAGCAGCCGAGGGGGCGAGGAGACCCAGTACTTC. This sequence encodes CASSRGGEETQYF. V gene TRBV7-2 combines with J gene TRBJ2-5; TRBD1 matches at 7 bases. Germline lookup yields CDR1 SGHTA and CDR2 FQGNSA. This CDR3 is 13 amino acids long. Trimming removed 5 bases from V and 5 bases from J; junction bases left unmatched: 5.

In this sample, this clonotype turned up once. This chain links TRBV13 with TRBJ1-1, with no clear D. This CDR3 spans 14 amino acids. V was clipped by 6 bases and J by 0 bases, with 11 bases between them. CDR1 is PRHDT, CDR2 FYEKMQ, per germline (reference sequence). The DNA of the CDR3 is TGTGCCAGCAGAACCAAGGTCATGAACACTGAAGCTTTCTTT. Protein product: CASRTKVMNTEAFF.

Ten or more counts support this clonotype. V is TRBV4-3 and J is TRBJ1-3; D uncertain. In germline, CDR1 is LGHNA, CDR2 YSLEER. The CDR3 extends over 12 amino acids. V was cut by 6 bases and J by 1 base, with 4 bases left in between. CDR3 region: CASRGSGNTIYF. For the CDR3, the DNA is TGCGCCAGCAGGGGTTCTGGAAACACCATATATTTT.

This clonotype was seen many times. This chain links TRBV11-2 with TRBJ2-7; D possibly corresponds to TRBD1 (6 bases). The ends were cut back, 5 bases at V and 0 bases at J, with 11 bases in the middle. CDR3 length: 14 amino acids. Germline V gives CDR1 SGHAT, CDR2 FQNNGV. CDR3 sequence (DNA): TGTGCCAGCAGCCGGCGGACAGACTCCTACGAGCAGTACGTC. Protein: CASSRRTDSYEQYV.